Given below is one T cell receptor (beta chain) in context. Its specificity is not known. Generated by immunoSEQ multiplex PCR, the TCRdb table keeps only in-frame clones and is missing some. Among approximately 82,000 clones listed, about 74% were seen once. The CDR3 sequence is 13 residues long. Germline V lookup: CDR1 LNHDA, CDR2 SQIVND (reference sequence). With 5 bases removed from V and 4 bases from J, the gap between germline ends came to 9 bases. This entry belongs to a study of vaccination effects on CD4 cells after COVID-19. General study results and limits: After vaccination, at late timepoints, clones induced by infection and by vaccine contracted markedly. Within healthy vaccinees, only 1 of 255 vaccine-induced clones displayed cross-reactivity with common cold coronaviruses.

Peptide-pool stimulation followed by sequencing identified expanded antigen-specific CD4+ clonotypes in the ViraFEST assay. With 10 to 11 days of culture completed, CD4+ T cells were isolated. Each well held 1.5 million to 2 million PBMC cultured with about 9.1 ug/ml peptides and 9.5 to 10 IU/ml IL-2. On day 3 and again on day 7, half the medium was replaced with IL-2 medium. The receptor's source is a human donor who received a COVID-19 vaccine. The rearrangement joins TRBV19 to TRBJ1-3, with D uncertain. The sample was CD4+ T cells from PBMCs cultured with HCoV-229E spike peptides, taken before COVID-19 vaccination. The CDR3 sequence is CASSRAGGNTIYF. CDR3 coding DNA: TGTGCCAGTAGTCGGGCTGGAGGAAACACCATATATTTT.